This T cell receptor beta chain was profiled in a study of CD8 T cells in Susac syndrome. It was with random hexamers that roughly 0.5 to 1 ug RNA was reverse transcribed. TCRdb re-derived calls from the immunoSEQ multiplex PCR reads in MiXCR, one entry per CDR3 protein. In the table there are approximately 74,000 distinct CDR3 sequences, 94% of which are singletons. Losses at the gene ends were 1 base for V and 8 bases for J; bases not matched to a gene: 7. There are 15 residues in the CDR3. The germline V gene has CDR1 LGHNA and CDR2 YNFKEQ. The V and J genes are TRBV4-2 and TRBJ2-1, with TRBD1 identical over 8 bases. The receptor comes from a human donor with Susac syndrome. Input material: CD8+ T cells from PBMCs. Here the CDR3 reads CASSQAGGGLDEQFF. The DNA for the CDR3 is TGTGCCAGCAGCCAAGCAGGGGGCGGTTTGGATGAGCAGTTCTTC.